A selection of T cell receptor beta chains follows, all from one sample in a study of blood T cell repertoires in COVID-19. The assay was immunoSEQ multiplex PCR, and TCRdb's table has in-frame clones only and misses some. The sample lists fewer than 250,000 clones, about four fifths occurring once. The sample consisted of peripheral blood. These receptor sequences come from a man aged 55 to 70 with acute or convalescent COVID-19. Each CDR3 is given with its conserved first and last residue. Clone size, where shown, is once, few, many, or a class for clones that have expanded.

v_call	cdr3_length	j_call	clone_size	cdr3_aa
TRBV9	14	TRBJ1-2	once	CASSPGSTGLGYTF
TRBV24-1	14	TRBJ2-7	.	CATSGTSGGYEQYF
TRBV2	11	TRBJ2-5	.	CASSREETQYF
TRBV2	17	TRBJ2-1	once	CASSEIGGQGVRNEQFF
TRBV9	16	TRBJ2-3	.	CASSISAGAFTDTQYF
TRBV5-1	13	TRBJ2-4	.	CASRGGGRNIQYF
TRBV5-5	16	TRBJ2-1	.	CASSLLGTSGYNEQFF
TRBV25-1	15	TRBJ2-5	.	CASSELSPNQETQYF
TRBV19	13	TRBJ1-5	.	CASSLQGFQPQHF
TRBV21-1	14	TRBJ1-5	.	CASSKGDSNQPQHF
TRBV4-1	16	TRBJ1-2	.	CASSRDRAQSSYGYTF
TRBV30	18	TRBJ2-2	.	CAWSVNPPGTGHTGELFF
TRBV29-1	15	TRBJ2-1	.	CSVKGTSGSYNEQFF
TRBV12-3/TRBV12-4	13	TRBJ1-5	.	CASSLIQGTPQHF
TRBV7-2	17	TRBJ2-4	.	CASSSWDRVSNFGIQYF
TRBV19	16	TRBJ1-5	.	CASSPRDRGNNQPQHF
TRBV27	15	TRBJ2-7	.	CASSLGRGYSYEQYF
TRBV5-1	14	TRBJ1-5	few	CASSPGQPDQPQHF
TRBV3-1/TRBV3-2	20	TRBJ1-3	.	CASSLNGPGPPGDSGNTIYF
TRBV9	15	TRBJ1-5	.	CASSVGTVGNQPQHF
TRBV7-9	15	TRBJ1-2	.	CASSLALGGAHGYTF
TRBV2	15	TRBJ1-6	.	CASSGSGEGNSPLHF
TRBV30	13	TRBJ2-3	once	CAWSVRSSDTQYF
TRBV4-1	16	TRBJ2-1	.	CASSKNVAGSYNEQFF
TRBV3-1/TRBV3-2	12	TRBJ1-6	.	CASSQVDSPLHF
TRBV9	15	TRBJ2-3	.	CASSVGGHSTDTQYF
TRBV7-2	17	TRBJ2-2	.	CASSPDMTSGRNGELFF
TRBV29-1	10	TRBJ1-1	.	CTGGETEAFF
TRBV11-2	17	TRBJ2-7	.	CASSFRGRGQSSYEQYF
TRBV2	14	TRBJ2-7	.	CASSPRQGLYEQYF
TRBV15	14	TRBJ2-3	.	CATSNDISTDTQYF
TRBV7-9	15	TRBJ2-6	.	CASSPGGSGANVLTF
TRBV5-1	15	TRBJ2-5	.	CASTSLRGLGETQYF
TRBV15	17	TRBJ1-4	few	CATSRGSGGATNEKLFF
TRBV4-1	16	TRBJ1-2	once	CASSQVGGQTNYGYTF
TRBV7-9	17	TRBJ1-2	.	CASSLPSGTTFNYGYTF
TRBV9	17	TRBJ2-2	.	CASSAPGQGTNTGELFF
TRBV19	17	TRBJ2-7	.	CASSMRRLAGGAYEQYF
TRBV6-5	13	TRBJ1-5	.	CASSWDRDQPQHF
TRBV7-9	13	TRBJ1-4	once	CASGRQGSEKLFF
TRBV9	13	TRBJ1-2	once	CASSVDRGDGYTF
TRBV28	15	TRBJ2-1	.	CASSLLLGLGNEQFF
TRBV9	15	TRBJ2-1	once	CASSVALTSDNEQFF
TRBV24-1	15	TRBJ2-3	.	CATSDPGLASDTQYF
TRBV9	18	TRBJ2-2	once	CASSWTSGGGPSTGELFF
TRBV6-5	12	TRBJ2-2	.	CASRAFTGELFF
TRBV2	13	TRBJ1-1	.	CASSRTENTEAFF
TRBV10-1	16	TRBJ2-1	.	CASSVKSGSSYNEQFF
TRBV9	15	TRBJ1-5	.	CASSAQGAGNQPQHF
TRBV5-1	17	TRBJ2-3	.	CASSLGRGGSSTDTQYF
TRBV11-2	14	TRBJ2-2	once	CASSSTGNTGELFF
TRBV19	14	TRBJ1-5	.	CASRTGFSNQPQHF
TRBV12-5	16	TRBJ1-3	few	CASGLGTGHTGNTIYF
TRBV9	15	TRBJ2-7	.	CASSRTSTGGYEQYF
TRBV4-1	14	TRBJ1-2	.	CASSQERQVYGYTF
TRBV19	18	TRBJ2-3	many	CASSIGFASGRSTDTQYF